In its sample, the clone carrying this T cell receptor (beta chain) was seen a few times. Its target is unknown. The V and J ends lost 0 bases and 5 bases respectively, with 5 bases between them. Looked up from germline, CDR1 is SGHDT and CDR2 is YYEEEE. This CDR3 is 12 amino acids long. This entry belongs to a study of T cell responses to AZD1222 COVID-19 vaccine. Points from the study as a whole: Increased Spike-specific TCR breadth and depth were observed after two AZD1222 doses.

Profiling relied on immunoSEQ multiplex PCR, and the TCRdb table lists in-frame clones only, not all of them. The table includes roughly 160,000 clones, more than 70% detected once. The input for sequencing was peripheral blood, taken on day 0 of AZD1222 vaccination. The origin of this receptor is an adult in good health. The chain recombines TRBV5-6 with TRBJ1-1; D remains ambiguous. The CDR3 loop is CASSLVETEAFF. CDR3 coding DNA: TGTGCCAGCAGCTTGGTTGAGACTGAAGCTTTCTTT.